These 10 T cell receptor beta chains came from one sample sequenced in a study of blood T cell repertoires in COVID-19 (dated by TCRdb to the early 2020s). Library method: the immunoSEQ multiplex PCR assay. Drawn from immuneACCESS, this table holds only the in-frame rearrangements with V and J called that TCRdb kept. Clones are partly lost; checked studies trace under half to an unresolved V gene and leave the rest unexplained. Counted in this sample were about 280,000 clones; about 90% of them appeared once. The top ten clonotypes cover about 1.5% of the sample. Sequenced: PBMCs or T cells enriched from blood (not recorded which). The receptor set was obtained from a woman aged 18-30 years with acute COVID-19.

The chain uses TRBV6-2 or TRBV6-3 and TRBJ1-6, with TRBD1 matching over 8 bases. The CDR3 extends over 16 amino acids. V was clipped by 5 bases and J by 6 bases; unmatched bases: 9. CDR1 and CDR2 from the germline V gene are MNHEY and SVGEGT. The CDR3 DNA follows: TGTGCCAGCAGTCTACCACGGACAGGGTCTAATTCACCCCTCCACTTT. Translation gives CASSLPRTGSNSPLHF.

The chain is built from TRBV6-4 and TRBJ1-5, with D possibly matching TRBD1 (5 bases). The V end was cut by 0 bases, the J end by 6 bases, with 6 bases between. Germline V gene data show CDR1 as MRHNA and CDR2 as SNTAGT. This CDR3 has 13 residues. CDR3 region: CASSDSGGQPQHF. For the CDR3, the DNA is TGTGCCAGCAGTGACTCGGGGGGTCAGCCCCAGCATTTT.

The chain carries TRBV9 and TRBJ2-5; 7 positions match TRBD1. The trim removed 0 bases at V and 5 bases at J, leaving 7 bases unmatched. The germline gives CDR1 SGDLS, CDR2 YYNGEE. The CDR3 spans 15 residues. The CDR3 is CASSVATGTYETQYF. CDR3 DNA: TGTGCCAGCAGCGTAGCGACAGGGACGTACGAGACCCAGTACTTC.

The chain employs TRBV7-2 and TRBJ2-5; TRBD2 matches at 7 bases. The trim removed 1 base at V and 0 bases at J, leaving 11 bases unmatched. In germline, CDR1 is SGHTA, CDR2 FQGNSA. The CDR3 contains 18 residues. CDR3 DNA: TGTGCCAGCAGCTTAGGGTCGATAGCGGGCGGGTACCAAGAGACCCAGTACTTC. Translated: CASSLGSIAGGYQETQYF.

This sequence joins TRBV2 and TRBJ2-7; 8 bases map to TRBD2. Losses at the gene ends were 3 bases for V and 2 bases for J; bases not matched to a gene: 9. CDR3 size: 16 residues. Germline-derived CDR1 and CDR2 are SNHLY and FYNNEI. The CDR3 sequence is CASSDLLTGGAYEQYF. The CDR3 DNA reads as TGTGCCAGCAGTGATCTCCTTACGGGAGGGGCCTACGAGCAGTACTTC.

The chain carries TRBV29-1 and TRBJ2-3, with D possibly being TRBD2 (5 bases). The germline V and J ends were trimmed by 6 bases and 1 base, with 14 bases remaining between them. Germline V gives CDR1 SQVTM, CDR2 ANQGSEA. This CDR3 region has 14 residues. Here the CDR3 reads CSVMYSAGTDTQYF. Written as DNA, the CDR3 is TGCAGCGTGATGTATAGCGCAGGCACAGATACGCAGTATTTT.

The V call is TRBV10-3, the J call TRBJ1-1; TRBD1 matches 7 bases. Germline CDR1 ENHRY, CDR2 SYGVKD. Germline trimming cut 10 bases from V and 1 base from J; bases unmatched to any gene: 6. The CDR3 length is 13 residues. The CDR3 bases are TGTGCCAACCGCCAGGGGGAGAACACTGAAGCTTTCTTT. Its protein product is CANRQGENTEAFF.

The chain links TRBV30 to TRBJ2-3; D uncertain. CDR3 length: 13 residues. The germline V gene has CDR1 GTSNPN and CDR2 SVGIG (reference sequence). The V and J ends lost 2 bases and 3 bases respectively, with 9 bases between them. The CDR3 DNA reads TGTGCCTGGAGTCCATACGGTACAGATACGCAGTATTTT. Amino acids: CAWSPYGTDTQYF.

This clone was seen a handful of times. This sequence joins TRBV5-4 and TRBJ2-1, with 9 bases identical to TRBD2. The germline V gene encodes CDR1 SGHNT and CDR2 YYREEE (reference sequence). CDR3 length: 18 amino acids. V lost 0 bases and J lost 4; bases outside the gene matches: 11. This CDR3 is CASSLEREVRQGYNEQFF. Here the CDR3 DNA reads TGTGCCAGCAGCTTGGAGCGGGAGGTCCGCCAAGGGTACAATGAGCAGTTCTTC.

The rearrangement joins TRBV29-1 to TRBJ2-1; D may be TRBD2 (5 bases). The CDR3 is made up of 16 amino acids. Trimming pared 3 bases from V and 0 bases from J, leaving 15 bases between. Germline V gene lookup returns CDR1 SQVTM and CDR2 ANQGSEA. The CDR3 DNA sequence: TGCAGCGTTGAGGGATCTCGGGGTATCTCCTACAATGAGCAGTTCTTC. Translating gives CSVEGSRGISYNEQFF.